The source of this TCR beta chain is a study of PD-L1 blockade in urothelial cancer (dated by TCRdb to about 2017). Concerning the study at large: Therapy was started at some point between 2012 and 2014 for all patients, and atezolizumab 1,200 mg was administered intravenously every 3 weeks. The study, an exploratory multi-omic analysis, examined somatic, immune and clinical correlates of response to PD-L1 blockade with atezolizumab in urothelial cancer. Durable clinical benefit was defined as a progression-free survival longer than 6 months, and TCR features were additionally tested against progression-free survival and overall survival. About 90% of the 29 patients were identified as males with urothelial cancer of bladder origin, and a prior smoking history was reported by 18 of 29 patients. Blood samples were analyzed at two time points: 3 weeks after treatment start (second dose) and 6 weeks after treatment start. Pretreatment tumor samples and matched peripheral blood, collected serially before and after atezolizumab treatment, underwent TCR sequencing. Pretreatment blood TCR-seq was available for about 28 patients, at least one posttreatment blood collection was obtained for about 24 patients, and tumor TCR-seq was available for about 24 patients. Patients had an ECOG performance status of 0 or 1 and had received between 0 and 3 prior chemotherapy regimens. Fewer than ten patients reached durable clinical benefit, while around 19 patients did not. A median of about 150,000 T cells and tens of thousands of unique TCRs was obtained from blood samples, and a median clonality of approximately 0.08 was observed. Whole exome sequencing and RNA sequencing of pretreatment tumors were performed alongside TCR sequencing in the same patients. Summary of the overall study and its limitations: At 3 weeks after the start of treatment, tumor-associated TCR clones in peripheral blood had expanded more in patients with durable benefit (n of about 22, p = 0.022). Because the sample size was small (n of about 27) and many exploratory analyses were performed, the results are intended to be hypothesis-generating. A pretreatment peripheral blood TCR clonality below the median was linked to improved progression-free and overall survival.

The time point tag for this specimen amounts to: pretreatment peripheral blood. The cohort included 29 patients with locally advanced or metastatic urothelial carcinoma who were treated at Memorial Sloan Kettering on a trial protocol. Peripheral blood mononuclear cells were collected pretreatment and during treatment, at between 1 and 8 total time points per patient. The Qiagen DNeasy Blood extraction kit was used to purify genomic DNA from total PBMCs and tumor samples. Collected pretreatment and during treatment, PBMCs were isolated and stored as previously described. Spanning cysteine to phenylalanine, the CDR3 consists of 13 amino acids. Solely the CDR3 DNA is kept, with 39 bases framed from the first base. Via the germline V gene (reference sequence), CDR1 is SSHAT and CDR2 FNYEAQ. Synthetic TCR analog templates were spiked into each PCR so that absolute template abundance could be estimated from read counts. TCRbeta CDR3 regions were amplified from genomic DNA with bias-controlled V and J gene primers using the immunoSEQ assay. Rearranged TCRbeta segments were sequenced at approximately 20X coverage. Under the source paper's analysis protocol: Clustering was used to correct sequencing errors, and CDR3s were annotated against IMGT to assign V, D and J genes. Downstream analyses used only productive TCRbeta rearrangements, leaving out any out-of-frame or stop-codon sequences. To compute clonality, Shannon entropy was normalized by the log of the number of unique productive sequences and then subtracted from one. Fisher's exact test with Benjamini-Hochberg correction, using a cutoff of adjusted p below 0.01, was how clones that differed between time points or between blood and tumor were identified. Sourced from immuneACCESS, this table was stored by TCRdb with only in-frame sequences that have V and J called. A share of the clones is absent; for the studies checked, an unresolved V gene accounts for under half, and the remainder has no known explanation. The V and J calls and clone size come from that table; D and trimming were worked out from the DNA. Across this sample there are approximately 52,000 clones, with approximately 77% seen only once. The top ten hold over 4% of the sample.

With regard to this clone: What antigen it recognizes has not been identified. A junction end diverges from the germline sequence, so it may reflect a read error.

The receptor was isolated from a man between 65 and 79 years old with urothelial cancer. The V and J genes are TRBV7-7 and TRBJ2-1; 7 junctional bases match TRBD1. This specimen was PBMCs, taken around atezolizumab (anti-PD-L1) treatment. The CDR3 region reads CASSKGQVSGQFF. The nucleotide sequence reads TGTGCTAGCAGCAAAGGACAGGTTTCGGGTCAGTTCTTC.